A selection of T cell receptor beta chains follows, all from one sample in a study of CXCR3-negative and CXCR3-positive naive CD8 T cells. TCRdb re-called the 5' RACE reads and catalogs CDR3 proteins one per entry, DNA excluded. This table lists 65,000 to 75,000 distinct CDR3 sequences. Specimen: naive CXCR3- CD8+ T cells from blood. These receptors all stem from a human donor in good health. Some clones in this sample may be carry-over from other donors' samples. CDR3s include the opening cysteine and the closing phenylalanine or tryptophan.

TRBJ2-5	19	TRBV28	CASSPTFRFSAGEIETQYF
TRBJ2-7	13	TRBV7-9	CASSGRQSYEQYF
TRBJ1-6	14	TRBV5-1	CASSLEGFYSPLHF
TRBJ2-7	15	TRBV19	CASSTRRGVTYEQYF
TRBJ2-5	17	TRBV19	CASSIDSQREGQETQYF
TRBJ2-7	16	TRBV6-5	CASSYSQGEWSYEQYF
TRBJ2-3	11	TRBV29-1	CSVLDFDTQYF
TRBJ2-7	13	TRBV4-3	CASSTRTGDEQYF
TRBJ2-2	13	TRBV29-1	CSVRLQNTGELFF
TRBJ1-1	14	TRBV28	CASSQVTVITEAFF
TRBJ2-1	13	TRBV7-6	CASSPQLGDEQFF
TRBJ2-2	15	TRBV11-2	CASNMGRWETGELFF
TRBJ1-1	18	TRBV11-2	CASSLDFWGEGFGTEAFF
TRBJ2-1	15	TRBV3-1	CASSQAWGTYNEQFF
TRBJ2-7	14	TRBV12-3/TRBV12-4	CASRYSGESYEQYF
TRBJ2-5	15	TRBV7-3	CASSLGGGLQETQYF
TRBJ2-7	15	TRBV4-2	CASSQRLAGVDEQYF
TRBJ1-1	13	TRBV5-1	CASSQTVNTEAFF
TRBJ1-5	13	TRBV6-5	CASSSGGGQPQHF
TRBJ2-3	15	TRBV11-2	CASSLGLNLKDTQYF
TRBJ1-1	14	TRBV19	CASSILRVHTEAFF
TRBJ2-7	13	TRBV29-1	CSVAKGMVYEQYF
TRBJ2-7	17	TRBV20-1	CSAPVGTGGRSGYEQYF
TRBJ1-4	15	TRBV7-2	CASSLNGGSREKLFF
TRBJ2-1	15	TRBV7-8	CASSLLQTLYNEQFF
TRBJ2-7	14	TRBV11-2	CASSLDPGVWEQYF
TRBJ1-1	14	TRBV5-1	CASSLDRWNTEAFF
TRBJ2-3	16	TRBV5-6	CASSLDSGGFTDTQYF
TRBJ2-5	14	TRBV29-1	CSVERQGAMETQYF
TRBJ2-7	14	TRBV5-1	CASSLTGTGYEQYF
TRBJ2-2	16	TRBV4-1	CASSQSWDQNTGELFF
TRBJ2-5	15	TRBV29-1	CSVDRLLQGSETQYF
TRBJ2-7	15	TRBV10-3	CAISESSTVTYEQYF
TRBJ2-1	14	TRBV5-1	CASFSGQGDNEQFF
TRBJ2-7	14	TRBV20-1	CSASRVAGGYEQYF
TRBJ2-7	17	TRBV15	CATSREGLAGATDEQYF
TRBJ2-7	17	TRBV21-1	CASSNFGRGPSSYEQYF
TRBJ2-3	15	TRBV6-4	CASSVQGEATDTQYF
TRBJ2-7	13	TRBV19	CASRAGSSYEQYF
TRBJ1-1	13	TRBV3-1	CASSLRDNTEAFF
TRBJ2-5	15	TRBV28	CASSLDGRAMETQYF
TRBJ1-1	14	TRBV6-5	CASSSGQVSAEAFF
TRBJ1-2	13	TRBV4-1	CASSQDPRSGYTF
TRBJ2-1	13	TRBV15	CATSRGRYNEQFF
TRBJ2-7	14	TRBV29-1	CSVEDDIRPYEQYF
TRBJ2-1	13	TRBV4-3	CASSQDKVSGQFF
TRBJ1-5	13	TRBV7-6	CASSSMNNQPQHF
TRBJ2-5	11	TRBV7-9	CASSNGETQYF
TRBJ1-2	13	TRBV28	CASSVTQNYGYTF
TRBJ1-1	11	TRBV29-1	CSVPTGNEAFF
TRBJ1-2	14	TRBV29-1	CSVDGGSRENGYTF
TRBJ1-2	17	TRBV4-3	CVGSQDRSAPANYGYTF
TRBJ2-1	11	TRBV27	CASSWGNEQFF
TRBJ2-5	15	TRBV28	CASSLVAGGPETQYF
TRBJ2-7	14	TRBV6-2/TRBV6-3	CASSPTGFVYEQYF